Below, 30 T cell receptor beta chains from the same sample are listed, as sequenced in a study of early T cells in non-severe SARS-CoV-2 infection (dated by TCRdb to 2020 to 2023). Library creation used 5' RACE. Sequenced on a NextSeq 500. The public sequencing data were trimmed at Q25 with fastp and processed into clonotypes with MiXCR by TCRdb, which kept only in-frame beta chains. Each entry merges the rows of one CDR3 protein and shows their most common DNA and genes. Present in this sample are roughly 36,000 distinct CDR3 sequences, 4.5% to 7% of which were seen just once. The ten top clones hold approximately 13% of the sample. Sequenced material: whole blood. The origin of the receptors is an adult who was a healthcare worker with PCR-confirmed SARS-CoV-2 infection or an uninfected control (not recorded which).

This clonotype was seen ten or more times. This chain joins TRBV23-1 and TRBJ2-7, with D perhaps given as TRBD1 or TRBD2 (6 bases each). TRBV23-1 carries the ORF label, with uncertain function. The CDR3 sequence is 17 residues long. The germline V and J ends were trimmed by 2 bases and 3 bases, with 20 bases remaining between them. This CDR3 is CASSQRRGMTGGYEQYF. The CDR3 DNA is TGCGCCAGCAGTCAACGGAGGGGAATGACAGGAGGCTACGAGCAGTACTTC.

This clonotype came up many times. This chain uses TRBV5-6 with TRBJ2-7; a weak D match, TRBD1 (6 bases). This CDR3 is built from 13 residues. The V gene lost 3 bases and the J gene lost 1 base, with 8 bases spanning the gap. Germline CDR1 and CDR2: SGHDT and YYEEEE. For the CDR3, the DNA is TGTGCCAGCAGCTCCACAGGGTCCTACGAGCAGTACTTC. The encoded protein is CASSSTGSYEQYF.

This clonotype was picked up many times. V usage is TRBV5-1 and J usage is TRBJ2-3, with D unresolved. The CDR3 sequence is 13 residues long. V shed 0 bases and J shed 5 bases, with 7 bases lying between them. Germline CDR1 and CDR2: SGHRS and YFSETQ. The CDR3 here is CASSLGNKDTQYF. The CDR3 coding sequence is TGCGCCAGCAGCTTGGGGAACAAAGATACGCAGTATTTT.

Ten or more counts support this clonotype. The V call is TRBV6-6, the J call TRBJ2-3, with a possible D match to TRBD2 (5 bases). Between the trimmed V and J ends, which lost 4 bases and 4 bases, there was a span of 12 bases. The germline CDR1 and CDR2 sequences are MNHNY and SVGAGI (reference sequence). This CDR3 has 14 residues. CDR3 protein: CASSLSGLADTQYF. The CDR3 region has the DNA TGTGCCAGCAGTTTATCGGGGTTGGCAGATACGCAGTATTTT.

This clonotype has at least ten counts. The chain uses TRBV18 and TRBJ2-5, with D maybe TRBD1 (6 bases). The V gene lost 4 bases and the J gene lost 1 base, with 13 bases spanning the gap. The V gene's germline CDR1 is KGHSH and CDR2 LQKENI. There are 15 residues in the CDR3. The CDR3, as DNA: TGTGCCAGCTCACGCAACGGACAGAGCCAAGAGACCCAGTACTTC. Translating it yields CASSRNGQSQETQYF.

The sample holds many counts of this clonotype. This chain uses TRBV19 with TRBJ2-3, with D possibly being TRBD2 (7 bases). The V and J ends lost 11 bases and 4 bases respectively, with 19 bases between them. The germline gives CDR1 LNHDA, CDR2 SQIVND (reference sequence). This CDR3 has 14 residues. The CDR3, as DNA: TGTGCCTCCCGAGGGGGGGGCTATGCAGATACGCAGTATTTT. Protein product: CASRGGGYADTQYF.

This clonotype has at least ten counts. V is TRBV6-2 or TRBV6-3 and J is TRBJ1-5, with 9 positions matching TRBD1. The CDR3 loop spans 17 amino acids. The trim removed 7 bases at V and 3 bases at J, leaving 13 bases unmatched. Germline V gene data show CDR1 as MNHEY and CDR2 as SVGEGT. This chain's CDR3 is CASTDNGQGHSNQPQHF. CDR3 in DNA: TGTGCCAGCACGGACAATGGACAGGGGCACTCCAATCAGCCCCAGCATTTT.

The rearrangement uses TRBV20-1 and TRBJ2-3; 10 bases match TRBD2. J was trimmed by 0 bases and V by 1 base; bases with no gene match: 13. The CDR3 is 19 residues long. Germline-derived CDR1 and CDR2 are DFQATT and SNEGSKA (reference sequence). The CDR3 bases are TGCAGTGCTAGAGCCCCGCGGTCTAGCGGGAGTACTAGCACAGATACGCAGTATTTT. Amino acid sequence: CSARAPRSSGSTSTDTQYF.

In this sample, this clonotype turned up many times. V and J are TRBV20-1 and TRBJ2-3; the match to TRBD2 covers 14 bases. The CDR3 is 15 residues long. In germline, CDR1 is DFQATT, CDR2 SNEGSKA (reference sequence). The V and J ends lost 6 bases and 5 bases, in that order; junction bases with no gene match: 7. CDR3 sequence: CSATTSGGAQDTQYF. In DNA form, the CDR3 reads TGCAGTGCGACGACTAGCGGGGGGGCCCAAGATACGCAGTATTTT.

The table lists this clonotype with a few counts. V is TRBV5-1 and J is TRBJ2-7; TRBD1 agrees at 7 bases. In germline, CDR1 is SGHRS, CDR2 YFSETQ. This CDR3 is 14 amino acids long. The V segment lost 4 bases and the J segment 4 bases; nucleotides outside the gene matches: 8. Written as DNA, the CDR3 is TGCGCCAGCAGCATTGACAGGGACGTGTACGAGCAGTACTTC. Amino acid sequence: CASSIDRDVYEQYF.

This clonotype showed up just a few times. The chain has TRBV29-1 and TRBJ1-1, with D possibly being TRBD1 (6 bases). Trimming removed 3 bases at V and 4 bases at J, with 15 bases between. The CDR3 has 14 amino acids. The germline gives CDR1 SQVTM, CDR2 ANQGSEA. This CDR3 reads CSVDSEQGITEAFF. CDR3 DNA: TGCAGCGTTGACAGCGAACAGGGTATCACTGAAGCTTTCTTT.

The rearrangement joins TRBV7-2 to TRBJ1-5; tentatively, D is TRBD1 (5 bases). The CDR3 is 15 amino acids. Trimming cost V 1 base and J 3 bases, with 10 bases left between them. Germline V gene lookup returns CDR1 SGHTA and CDR2 FQGNSA. This CDR3 is CASSLVGVLNQPQHF. DNA of the CDR3: TGTGCCAGCAGCTTAGTAGGGGTACTCAATCAGCCCCAGCATTTT.

The table lists this clonotype with many counts. The chain combines TRBV13 with TRBJ2-5; D is perhaps TRBD1 or TRBD2 (5 bases each). This CDR3 has 15 residues. CDR1 is PRHDT, CDR2 FYEKMQ, per germline (reference sequence). Between the trimmed V and J ends, which lost 3 bases and 2 bases, there was a span of 13 bases. CDR3 loop: CASSFGTGGQETQYF. As DNA, the CDR3 is TGTGCCAGCAGCTTCGGGACCGGCGGGCAAGAGACCCAGTACTTC.

Many counts were recorded for this clonotype. This sequence joins TRBV7-2 and TRBJ2-7; a possible D gene is TRBD2 (5 bases). The germline gives CDR1 SGHTA, CDR2 FQGNSA. Deletions cut 0 bases from V and 5 bases from J, with 8 bases between. There are 13 residues in the CDR3. DNA for the CDR3: TGTGCCAGCAGCTTAGCTGGGAGAAACGAGCAGTACTTC. This codes for CASSLAGRNEQYF.

In its sample, this clonotype was seen many times. The gene calls are TRBV6-1 and TRBJ1-6; D call uncertain. CDR1 and CDR2 from the germline V gene are MNHNS and SASEGT. CDR3 length equals 14 residues. V shed 3 bases and J shed 12 bases, with 15 bases lying between them. CDR3 DNA sequence: TGTGCCAGCAGTGAGGGAGATGGACGGAGACCCCTCCACTTT. Translated, it gives CASSEGDGRRPLHF.

This clonotype was counted many times. The V call is TRBV2, the J call TRBJ2-2, with D possibly TRBD2 on 5 matching bases. Trimming removed 7 bases from V and 1 base from J, with 13 bases in between. The germline V gene encodes CDR1 SNHLY and CDR2 FYNNEI. CDR3 size: 15 residues. The CDR3 coding sequence is TGTGCCAGCAACAACGATGGACTGAACACCGGGGAGCTGTTTTTT. It is translated as CASNNDGLNTGELFF.

This clonotype was observed a few times. V and J are TRBV5-1 and TRBJ1-1; possible D gene TRBD1, 5 bases. Trimming left V 10 bases short and J 3 bases short, with 19 bases between. The CDR3 sequence is 14 residues long. Per germline, CDR1 SGHRS and CDR2 YFSETQ. The CDR3 here is CASTPGDGYTEAFF. The CDR3, as DNA: TGCGCCTCTACTCCGGGGGATGGGTACACTGAAGCTTTCTTT.

V and J are TRBV28 and TRBJ2-7, with a possible D match to TRBD1 (6 bases). The length of the CDR3 is 14 residues. With 3 bases removed from V and 6 bases from J, the gap between germline ends came to 15 bases. From germline, CDR1 is MDHEN and CDR2 SYDVKM. CDR3 amino acids: CASSLYRVGLEQYF. DNA for the CDR3: TGTGCCAGCAGTTTGTACAGGGTGGGGCTCGAGCAGTACTTC. Supplemented by reference TRBV28 and TRBJ2-7, the full variable domain reads DVKVTQSSRYLVKRTGEKVFLECVQDMDHENMFWYRQDPGLGLRLIYFSYDVKMKEKGDIPEGYSVSREKKERFSLILESASTNQTSMYLCASSLYRVGLEQYFGPGTRLTVT.

This clonotype was counted ten times or more. The chain combines TRBV28 with TRBJ1-3; D perhaps matches TRBD1 (5 bases). CDR1 is MDHEN and CDR2 is SYDVKM in the germline V gene. V gave up 5 bases and J gave up 0 bases, with 8 bases separating them. The CDR3 is 14 residues long. The CDR3 bases are TGTGCCAGCAGTGGGGCGGGCTCTGGAAACACCATATATTTT. Translated: CASSGAGSGNTIYF.

The sample holds many counts of this clonotype. The J gene is TRBJ2-5, the V gene TRBV6-5; either TRBD1 or TRBD2 may fit D (6 bases each). This CDR3 comprises 15 residues. Germline CDR1 reads MNHEY; CDR2 reads SVGAGI. V dropped 0 bases and J dropped 4 bases, with 12 bases sitting between them. CDR3 amino acids: CASSYSHGGGETQYF. In nucleotides, the CDR3 is TGTGCCAGCAGTTACTCACATGGAGGGGGAGAGACCCAGTACTTC.

This clonotype has a count of ten or more. The CDR3 reads CASRAKGGLNTEAFF. CDR3 coding DNA: TGTGCCAGCAGGGCCAAAGGCGGACTGAACACTGAAGCTTTCTTT. The chain employs TRBV6-5 and TRBJ1-1; D gene uncertain. V lost 6 bases, J lost 0 bases, and 14 bases lay in between. CDR1 and CDR2 from the germline V gene are MNHEY and SVGAGI. The CDR3 is 15 amino acids.

This clonotype ranks as medium-sized. V gene TRBV2 combines with J gene TRBJ1-5, with D unresolved. The CDR3 is made up of 15 amino acids. V lost 3 bases, J lost 3 bases, and 12 bases lay in between. Germline lookup yields CDR1 SNHLY and CDR2 FYNNEI. In nucleotides, the CDR3 is TGTGCCAGCAGTGATCGGCAGGACCTCAATCAGCCCCAGCATTTT. As protein: CASSDRQDLNQPQHF.

This clonotype was seen at least ten times. This chain connects TRBV7-3 to TRBJ2-6; D gene unclear. This CDR3 is 15 amino acids long. The V end lost 4 bases, the J end lost 2 bases, and 9 bases lay between the germline ends. The germline V gene has CDR1 SGHTA and CDR2 FQGTGA. CDR3 loop: CASSSNSPGANVLTF. In nucleotides, the CDR3 is TGTGCCAGCAGCTCCAATTCCCCTGGGGCCAACGTCCTGACTTTC.

This clonotype was seen repeatedly, ten times or more. The chain uses TRBV5-5 and TRBJ2-3; D is uncertain. The germline CDR1 and CDR2 sequences are SGHKS and YYEKEE (reference sequence). Trimming pared 1 base from V and 6 bases from J, leaving 6 bases between. CDR3 length: 12 amino acids. In DNA, the CDR3 is TGTGCCAGCAGCTTGACTTCCGATACGCAGTATTTT. Protein: CASSLTSDTQYF.

The rearrangement uses TRBV4-3 and TRBJ2-1; D might be TRBD2 (6 bases). CDR1 LGHNA and CDR2 YSLEER come from the germline V gene. Trimming shortened V by 3 bases and J by 6 bases, and 15 bases separated the two germline ends. This CDR3 is built from 15 residues. For the CDR3, the DNA is TGCGCCAGCAGCCACGGGACTCTCGAAGGCAATGAGCAGTTCTTC. This translates into CASSHGTLEGNEQFF.

This clonotype was seen many times. The chain carries TRBV5-1 and TRBJ1-2, with D maybe TRBD1 (5 bases). The CDR3 is 14 amino acids. The V end lost 3 bases, the J end lost 4 bases, and 13 bases lay between the germline ends. Looked up from germline, CDR1 is SGHRS and CDR2 is YFSETQ. CDR3 amino acids: CASSSDGASYGYTF. In DNA form, the CDR3 reads TGCGCCAGCAGCTCCGACGGGGCGTCCTATGGCTACACCTTC. The entire variable domain, with the rest obtained from reference TRBV5-1 and TRBJ1-2, is as follows: KAGVTQTPRYLIKTRGQQVTLSCSPISGHRSVSWYQQTPGQGLQFLFEYFSETQRNKGNFPGRFSGRQFSNSRSEMNVSTLELGDSALYLCASSSDGASYGYTFGSGTRLTVV.

This clonotype was found many times. The rearrangement uses TRBV5-1 and TRBJ1-2, with 9 bases fitting TRBD1. J was trimmed by 2 bases and V by 4 bases; bases with no gene match: 6. The CDR3 contains 15 residues. Germline V gives CDR1 SGHRS, CDR2 YFSETQ. For the CDR3, the DNA is TGCGCCAGCAGCCTACGGACAGGGGCGAACTATGGCTACACCTTC. Translated, it gives CASSLRTGANYGYTF.

This clonotype was observed many times. The chain combines TRBV7-9 with TRBJ1-5, with 7 bases aligning to TRBD1. CDR1 and CDR2 (germline): SEHNR, FQNEAQ (reference sequence). The CDR3 sequence is 14 residues long. The V segment lost 4 bases and the J segment 3 bases; nucleotides outside the gene matches: 3. The CDR3 protein is CASSSDRSNQPQHF. DNA of the CDR3: TGTGCCAGCAGCTCGGACAGGTCCAATCAGCCCCAGCATTTT.

Written as DNA, the CDR3 is TGCAGCGTCCAGAACACTGAAGCTTTCTTT. It translates to CSVQNTEAFF. The chain has TRBV29-1 and TRBJ1-1; no clear D. CDR3 length: 10 amino acids. V lost 6 bases and J 1 base, leaving 3 bases between the germline ends. In germline, CDR1 is SQVTM, CDR2 ANQGSEA.

This clonotype occurred many times. The chain couples TRBV10-2 to TRBJ1-6; 8 positions match TRBD1. Germline V gives CDR1 WSHSY, CDR2 SAAADI. V lost 6 bases to trimming and J lost 0 bases; unmatched junction nucleotides: 7. The CDR3 is made up of 17 amino acids. CDR3 protein: CASSETGGVSYNSPLHF. CDR3 sequence (DNA): TGCGCCAGCAGCGAAACAGGGGGGGTCTCCTATAATTCACCCCTCCACTTT.